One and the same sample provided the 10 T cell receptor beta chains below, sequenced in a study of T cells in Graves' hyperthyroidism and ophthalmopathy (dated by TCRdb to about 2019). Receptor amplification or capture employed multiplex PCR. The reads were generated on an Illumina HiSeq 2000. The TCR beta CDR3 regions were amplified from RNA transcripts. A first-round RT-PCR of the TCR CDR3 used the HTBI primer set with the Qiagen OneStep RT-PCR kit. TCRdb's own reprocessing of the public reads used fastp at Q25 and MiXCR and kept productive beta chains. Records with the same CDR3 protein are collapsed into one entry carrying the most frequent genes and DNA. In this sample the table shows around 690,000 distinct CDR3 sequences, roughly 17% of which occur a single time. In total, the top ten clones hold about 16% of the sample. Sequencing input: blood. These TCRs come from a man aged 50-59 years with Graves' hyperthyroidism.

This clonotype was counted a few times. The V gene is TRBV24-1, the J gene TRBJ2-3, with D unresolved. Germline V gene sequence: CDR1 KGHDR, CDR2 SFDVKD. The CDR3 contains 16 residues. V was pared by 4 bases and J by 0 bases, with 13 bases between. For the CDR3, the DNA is TGTGCCACCAGTGAGTCAGGTGCCCCTAGCACAGATACGCAGTATTTT. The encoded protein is CATSESGAPSTDTQYF.

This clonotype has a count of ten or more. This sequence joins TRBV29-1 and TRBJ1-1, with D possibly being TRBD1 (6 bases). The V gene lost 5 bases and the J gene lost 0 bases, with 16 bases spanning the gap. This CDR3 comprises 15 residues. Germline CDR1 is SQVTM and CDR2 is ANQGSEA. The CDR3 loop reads CSVSKQGFVNTEAFF. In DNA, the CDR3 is TGCAGCGTTTCCAAACAGGGTTTTGTGAACACTGAAGCTTTCTTT.

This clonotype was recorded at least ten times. CDR3 sequence reads: CASSPPTSGRGEQYF. The CDR3 DNA reads TGTGCCAGCAGTCCCCCCACTAGCGGGAGGGGCGAGCAGTACTTC. The V call is TRBV27, the J call TRBJ2-7; 13 bases are a match to TRBD2. Germline-derived CDR1 and CDR2 are MNHEY and SMNVEV (reference sequence). This CDR3 has 15 residues. Germline trimming cut 5 bases from V and 6 bases from J; bases unmatched to any gene: 7.

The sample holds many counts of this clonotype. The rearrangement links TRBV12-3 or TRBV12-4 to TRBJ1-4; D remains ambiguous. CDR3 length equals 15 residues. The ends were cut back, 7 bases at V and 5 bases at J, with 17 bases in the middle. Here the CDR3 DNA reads TGTGCCAGCACCGACGGTACAGCGTCGAATGAAAAACTGTTTTTT. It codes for CASTDGTASNEKLFF.

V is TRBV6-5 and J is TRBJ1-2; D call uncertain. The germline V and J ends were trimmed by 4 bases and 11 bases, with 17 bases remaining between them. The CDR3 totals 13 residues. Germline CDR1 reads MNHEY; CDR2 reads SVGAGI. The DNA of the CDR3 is TGTGCCAGCAGTTTCCAGGAAGATGTTGGTTACACCTTC. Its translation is CASSFQEDVGYTF.

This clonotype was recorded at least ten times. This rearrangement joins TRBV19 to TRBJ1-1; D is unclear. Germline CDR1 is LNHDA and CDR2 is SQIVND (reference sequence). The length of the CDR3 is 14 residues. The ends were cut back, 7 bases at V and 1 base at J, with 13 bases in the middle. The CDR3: CASTQWRENTEAFF. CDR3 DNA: TGTGCCAGTACCCAGTGGCGGGAGAACACTGAAGCTTTCTTT.

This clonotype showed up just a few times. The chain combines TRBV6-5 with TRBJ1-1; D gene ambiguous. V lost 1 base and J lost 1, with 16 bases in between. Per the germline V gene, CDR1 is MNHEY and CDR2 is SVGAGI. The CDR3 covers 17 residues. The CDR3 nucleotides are TGTGCCAGCAGTTACTTTTCGACGGCGGGGTGGAACACTGAAGCTTTCTTT. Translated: CASSYFSTAGWNTEAFF.

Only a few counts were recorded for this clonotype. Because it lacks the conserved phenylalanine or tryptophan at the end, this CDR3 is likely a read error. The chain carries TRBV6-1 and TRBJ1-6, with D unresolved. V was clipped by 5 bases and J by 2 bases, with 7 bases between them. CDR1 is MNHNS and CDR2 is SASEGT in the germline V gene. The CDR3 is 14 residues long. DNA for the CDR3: TGTGCCAGCAGTTTCCGCACCTATAATTCACCCCTCCACTGT. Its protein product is CASSFRTYNSPLHC.

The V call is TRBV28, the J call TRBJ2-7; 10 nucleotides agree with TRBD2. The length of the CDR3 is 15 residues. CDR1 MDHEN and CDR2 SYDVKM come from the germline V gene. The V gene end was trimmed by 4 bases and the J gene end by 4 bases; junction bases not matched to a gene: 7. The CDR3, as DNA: TGTGCCAGCAGTTCGGCGGCTAGCGGGAGATACGAGCAGTACTTC. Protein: CASSSAASGRYEQYF. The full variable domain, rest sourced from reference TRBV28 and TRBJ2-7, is DVKVTQSSRYLVKRTGEKVFLECVQDMDHENMFWYRQDPGLGLRLIYFSYDVKMKEKGDIPEGYSVSREKKERFSLILESASTNQTSMYLCASSSAASGRYEQYFGPGTRLTVT.

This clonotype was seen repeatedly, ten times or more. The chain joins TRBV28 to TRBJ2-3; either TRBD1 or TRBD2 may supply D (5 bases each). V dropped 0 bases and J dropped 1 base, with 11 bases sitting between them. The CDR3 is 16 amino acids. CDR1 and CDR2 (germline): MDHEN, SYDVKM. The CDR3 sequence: CASSLWRGDRTDTQYF. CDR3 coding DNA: TGTGCCAGCAGTTTATGGAGGGGCGACCGCACAGATACGCAGTATTTT.